This T cell receptor beta chain was obtained from a study of cytomegalovirus exposure and HLA in healthy donors. In regard to this clone: Its antigen is unknown.

Findings and limits, study-wide: The finding came from a later analysis; first-cohort TCR clusters tended to co-occur in the roughly 110 validation repertoires. For most TCR sequences rarity was the rule, although some public TCRs occurred in many donors. With high specificity and sensitivity, the classifier reportedly diagnosed cytomegalovirus status.

Repertoires were generated with immunoSEQ multiplex PCR, while TCRdb's copy carries only in-frame clones and drops some. This repertoire shows 120,000 to 150,000 clones, roughly nine tenths found once; its top ten account for about 2.7%. V dropped 3 bases and J dropped 2 bases, with 10 bases sitting between them. The CDR3 is 15 residues long. CDR1 and CDR2 from the germline V gene are SEHNR and FQNEAQ (reference sequence). The sequencing input was PBMCs. The V call is TRBV7-9, the J call TRBJ2-2; D possibly corresponds to TRBD1 (5 bases). The source of this sequence is a man between 18 and 29 years old in good health and CMV-seronegative. The CDR3 nucleotides are TGTGCCAGCAGCTTTCTGACAGAAAACACCGGGGAGCTGTTTTTT. This gives the protein CASSFLTENTGELFF.